Reported below is one T cell receptor (beta chain). A few counts support this clone. Its antigen target is currently unknown. Base qualities are not at hand, and no much larger clone is one base apart. The High Capacity cDNA Reverse Transcription Kit was used to reverse transcribe all of the isolated RNA, meaning that expressed TCRB transcripts were what got sequenced. Deep immunoSEQ sequencing was applied to naive, central memory and regulatory T cell samples, giving an average of approximately 4 million total reads per sample. Sorted cells were lysed in RLT buffer, and RNA was extracted using DNase-treated RNeasy Micro or Mini kits according to cell number. To prevent cross-contamination, every cell subset was processed on its own, while patient and healthy donor samples were processed together. Using the immunoSEQ multiplex PCR, TCRB sequences were amplified from cDNA into 87-bp fragments spanning the CDR3 region. Sequencing of the amplicons was performed on the Illumina HiSeq platform. As for how the authors treated the data: PCR bias was corrected computationally using synthetic template baselines, and reads within Hamming distance 2 were collapsed, with unmergeable singletons discarded. By aligning reads against IMGT, V, D and J genes, CDR3 length, and insertions or deletions at six rearrangement sites were assigned. Within each subset, clonotype counts were normalized to sorted cell number, after which true diversity and Gini coefficients were computed with the tcR R package. The overlap coefficient, calculated on TCRB nucleotide sequences, was used to quantify repertoire sharing. Out-of-frame TCRB sequences from naive cells were analyzed to stand in for the pre-selection repertoire. Not all clones reach the TCRdb copy of this immuneACCESS table, which keeps in-frame sequences only. Checked studies attribute under half of the gap to unresolved V genes and leave the rest unexplained. V and J calls and clone size are given by that table; D and trimming were obtained from the DNA. This sample gives approximately 160,000 clones in total; roughly 59% of them show up just once. About 0.089% of the sample is in the top ten clones.

The sample belongs to a study of beta chain features in type 1 diabetes (dated by TCRdb to 2017 to 2018). About the full investigation: No differences in mean age, gender distribution, total cell number or subset yield were found between patients and healthy donors. Regulatory and stem cell-like memory subsets were obtained from only 8 patients and roughly eight healthy donors, while naive and central memory subsets were obtained from all 28 donors. In the study, TCRB repertoires of sorted circulating CD4+ T cell subsets from recently diagnosed type 1 diabetes patients were compared with those of matched healthy donors. Across all samples, some 100,000,000 sorted cells were examined, and cell number per subset correlated strongly with RNA yield. General conclusions and limits of the study: Naive, central memory and regulatory TCRB repertoires appeared to be more alike among patients than among healthy donors. In all four CD4+ subsets, TCRB CDR3 length was moderately but significantly shorter in type 1 diabetes patients. PCR might favor shorter templates, but patient and control samples were amplified and corrected together, so any skew would affect both groups equally. Sequencing cDNA rather than genomic DNA could over-represent highly expressing activated cells, although activation and CD3 levels did not differ between groups. Fewer insertions and more nucleotide deletions at VDJ recombination sites were observed in patients with type 1 diabetes, implying thymic rearrangement abnormalities. Because the HLA sub-analyses included only small numbers of individuals, any influence of HLA type on TCRB rearrangement was left unresolved.

Each donor gave one peripheral blood draw, approximately 110 mL on average, collected into heparinised tubes. A BD FACSAria II was used to sort naive, central memory, regulatory and stem cell-like memory CD4+ T cells with a panel that included CD45RO, CCR7, CD25, CD127, CD95 and CD27. A purity above 95% was achieved for all sorted populations. PBMCs were separated immediately by Lymphoprep density gradient centrifugation and were stained directly, without being cultured. To minimize batch effects, samples were stained and sorted in pairs, one healthy donor with one patient per experiment. V is reduced by 4 bases and J by 3 bases, leaving a spacing of 13 bases between them. From a lookup of the germline V gene, CDR1 and CDR2 are SQVTM and ANQGSEA. Inclusive of the bounding cysteine and phenylalanine, the CDR3 is 13 residues long. Just the 39-base CDR3 DNA is kept, in frame starting at base 1.

The receptor comes from a man aged 25-45 years with type 1 diabetes. Here the chain combines TRBV29-1 and TRBJ2-7; a tentative D call is TRBD2 (6 bases match). Input material: naive CD4+ T cells from blood. The sample's cell subset or site label, decoded: true naive CD4+ T cells. The encoded CDR3 is CSVVRPGDYEQYF. Read as DNA, the sequence is TGCAGCGTTGTCCGTCCGGGGGACTACGAGCAGTACTTC.